These 4 T cell receptor beta chains were sequenced from one sample in a study of T cell responses to AZD1222 COVID-19 vaccine. Profiling relied on immunoSEQ multiplex PCR, and the TCRdb table lists in-frame clones only, not all of them. The data show around 130,000 clones, roughly 90% seen once. The sample in question was peripheral blood, obtained 28 days after the second AZD1222 dose. The source is an adult who received the AZD1222 COVID-19 vaccine.

The chain uses TRBV10-3 and TRBJ2-2; perhaps TRBD1 as D (5 bases). In germline, CDR1 is ENHRY, CDR2 SYGVKD. V lost 2 bases to trimming and J lost 6 bases, with 16 bases between them. The CDR3 runs to 16 residues. In DNA, the CDR3 is TGTGCCATCAGTGAGGGGTGGGGCGCTAATCCCGGGGAGCTGTTTTTT. Its protein is CAISEGWGANPGELFF.

The rearrangement uses TRBV28 and TRBJ2-7; 11 bases are shared with TRBD2. CDR1 is MDHEN, CDR2 SYDVKM, per germline. V shed 3 bases and J 2 bases; nucleotides not matched to a gene: 6. The CDR3 length is 16 residues. Here the CDR3 DNA reads TGTGCCAGCAGTTTTCTTGGGACTAGCGGTGCCTACGAGCAGTACTTC. Encoded protein: CASSFLGTSGAYEQYF.

This CDR3 reads CASSHKRYSGNTIYF. The DNA of the CDR3 is TGTGCCAGTAGTCACAAACGATACTCTGGAAACACCATATATTTT. The chain links TRBV19 to TRBJ1-3; D remains ambiguous. This CDR3 region has 15 residues. The V and J ends lost 5 bases and 0 bases respectively, with 11 bases between them. CDR1 is LNHDA and CDR2 is SQIVND in the germline V gene (reference sequence).

The V and J genes are TRBV11-2 and TRBJ1-3; D call uncertain. CDR3 length equals 14 residues. The V end was cut by 1 base, the J end by 0 bases, with 4 bases between. Germline V lookup: CDR1 SGHAT, CDR2 FQNNGV. The DNA of the CDR3 is TGTGCCAGCAGCTTAGGTCTCTCTGGAAACACCATATATTTT. Amino acid sequence: CASSLGLSGNTIYF. The full variable domain, with the rest looked up from reference TRBV11-2 and TRBJ1-3, is EAGVAQSPRYKIIEKRQSVAFWCNPISGHATLYWYQQILGQGPKLLIQFQNNGVVDDSQLPKDRFSAERLKGVDSTLKIQPAKLEDSAVYLCASSLGLSGNTIYFGEGSWLTVV.